This T cell receptor (beta chain) appears in the sequencing data of a study of human T cells and chemical hapten exposure. For the library, individual cDNA molecules each received unique molecular identifiers. Each CDR3 protein gets one entry after TCRdb re-called the RACE reads with MiXCR. Here the sample spans roughly 360,000 distinct CDR3 sequences, around 5% being singletons. There are 15 residues in the CDR3. Germline loops: CDR1 SGDLS, CDR2 YYNGEE. Trimming removed 4 bases from V and 6 bases from J; junction bases left unmatched: 13. Documented time point: patch test 1, 2 weeks after DPC sensitization. Indicated treatment: therapeutic diphenylcyclopropenone sensitization with weekly scalp DPC. Alopecia patients between 18 and 70 years old and suitable for DPC were used as donors. Extraction of total RNA was performed on unfractionated whole blood.

This clonotype was obtained from a woman between 50 and 59 years old with alopecia areata. Some clones in this sample may be carry-over from other donors' samples. The material was whole blood, obtained in connection with sensitization to the hapten diphenylcyclopropenone (DPC). This chain uses TRBV9 with TRBJ2-7, with TRBD1 matching 7 bases. CDR3 bases: TGTGCCAGCAGCCCCCAGGGGGACATCCGGCGCGAGCAGTACTTC. Protein: CASSPQGDIRREQYF. Full variable domain (remainder filled in from reference TRBV9 and TRBJ2-7): DSGVTQTPKHLITATGQRVTLRCSPRSGDLSVYWYQQSLDQGLQFLIQYYNGEERAKGNILERFSAQQFPDLHSELNLSSLELGDSALYFCASSPQGDIRREQYFGPGTRLTVT.